This passage covers 32 T cell receptor beta chains from one sample sequenced in a study of graft-versus-host responses after intestinal transplantation. The assay was immunoSEQ multiplex PCR, and TCRdb's table has in-frame clones only and misses some. This table holds 88,000 or so clones, 85% to 90% found once. Their recognized antigens are unknown. The specimen was unstimulated CD4+ T cells sorted from spleen or lymph node cells, collected before intestinal transplant. These receptors all stem from a human donor who received an intestinal transplant.

This chain joins TRBV5-4 and TRBJ2-1, with D unresolved. V was shortened by 0 bases and J by 10 bases, with 14 bases between the two germline ends. There are 14 residues in the CDR3. Germline values: CDR1 SGHNT, CDR2 YYREEE (reference sequence). The CDR3 protein is CASSLAQSGFEQFF. CDR3 nucleotide sequence: TGTGCCAGCAGCTTGGCCCAGTCCGGGTTCGAGCAGTTCTTC.

The chain is built from TRBV5-4 and TRBJ2-5; D remains ambiguous. The V gene's germline CDR1 is SGHNT and CDR2 YYREEE (reference sequence). V gave up 0 bases and J gave up 5 bases, with 8 bases separating them. CDR3 length: 13 residues. In DNA, the CDR3 is TGTGCCAGCAGCTTGGGTAGCTTTGAGACCCAGTACTTC. Encoded protein: CASSLGSFETQYF.

V and J are TRBV27 and TRBJ1-1, with D possibly being TRBD1 (5 bases). The CDR3 is made up of 17 amino acids. The germline V gene has CDR1 MNHEY and CDR2 SMNVEV (reference sequence). V lost 5 bases, J lost 0 bases, and 19 bases lay in between. CDR3: CASSHNRGRGMNTEAFF. The CDR3 region has the DNA TGTGCCAGCAGTCATAACCGGGGCCGCGGGATGAACACTGAAGCTTTCTTT.

The J gene is TRBJ2-2, the V gene TRBV7-6, with no clear D. V lost 5 bases to trimming and J lost 6 bases, with 7 bases between them. The CDR3 sequence is 12 residues long. The germline gives CDR1 SGHVS, CDR2 FNYEAQ. This chain's CDR3 is CASSPFAGELFF. The CDR3 DNA is TGTGCCAGCAGCCCGTTCGCCGGGGAGCTGTTTTTT.

The CDR3 coding sequence is TGTGCCAGCTCACCCGGGACTAGCGGGGCCCTAGGGGATGAGCAGTTCTTC. The encoded protein is CASSPGTSGALGDEQFF. The rearrangement links TRBV18 to TRBJ2-1, with 13 positions matching TRBD2. CDR3 length: 17 amino acids. Looked up from germline, CDR1 is KGHSH and CDR2 is LQKENI. V was clipped by 3 bases and J by 8 bases; unmatched bases: 10.

This chain links TRBV19 with TRBJ2-7; 7 nucleotides align to TRBD1. V dropped 5 bases and J dropped 0; count of bases not matched to a gene: 7. Germline values: CDR1 LNHDA, CDR2 SQIVND (reference sequence). This CDR3 spans 15 amino acids. CDR3 coding DNA: TGTGCCAGTAGTCGACAGGGATCCGCCTCCTACGAGCAGTACTTC. Protein product: CASSRQGSASYEQYF.

The chain has TRBV5-4 and TRBJ2-4; TRBD1 agrees at 8 bases. With V trimmed by 4 bases and J by 6 bases, 6 bases remained unmatched. This CDR3 spans 14 amino acids. Looked up from germline, CDR1 is SGHNT and CDR2 is YYREEE (reference sequence). The CDR3 is CASSQKQGGNIQYF. As DNA, the CDR3 is TGTGCCAGCAGCCAAAAACAGGGGGGAAACATTCAGTACTTC. Full variable domain (remainder filled in from reference TRBV5-4 and TRBJ2-4): ETGVTQSPTHLIKTRGQQVTLRCSSQSGHNTVSWYQQALGQGPQFIFQYYREEENGRGNFPPRFSGLQFPNYSSELNVNALELDDSALYLCASSQKQGGNIQYFGAGTRLSVL.

The CDR3, as DNA: TGCGCCAGCAGTCGAGGGGGTACCTACAATGAGCAGTTCTTC. This encodes CASSRGGTYNEQFF. The chain joins TRBV10-1 to TRBJ2-1, with a possible D match to TRBD1 (6 bases). Germline values: CDR1 WNHNN, CDR2 SYGVQD (reference sequence). The CDR3 runs to 14 residues. Trimming pared 5 bases from V and 2 bases from J, leaving 10 bases between.

CDR3 in amino acids: CASTPDQRIPQYF. DNA of the CDR3: TGTGCCAGTACCCCCGACCAGCGGATCCCCCAGTACTTC. This chain joins TRBV19 and TRBJ2-5, with D perhaps TRBD2 (5 bases). The length of the CDR3 is 13 residues. V lost 7 bases and J 9 bases, leaving 18 bases between the germline ends. Germline values: CDR1 LNHDA, CDR2 SQIVND (reference sequence).

CDR3 DNA: TGTGCCAGCAGCCAGACAGCTCTAGCTAACTATGGCTACACCTTC. This codes for CASSQTALANYGYTF. This chain uses TRBV27 with TRBJ1-2; tentative D call: TRBD1 (5 bases). This CDR3 spans 15 amino acids. Trimming cost V 6 bases and J 0 bases, with 14 bases left between them. Germline V gene lookup returns CDR1 MNHEY and CDR2 SMNVEV (reference sequence).

This chain links TRBV7-2 with TRBJ2-3; D might be TRBD2 (6 bases). V dropped 1 base and J dropped 0 bases, with 11 bases sitting between them. The CDR3 covers 16 residues. Germline V gene sequence: CDR1 SGHTA, CDR2 FQGNSA. The CDR3 region has the DNA TGTGCCAGCAGCTTAGTAGGGACTTCTAGCACAGATACGCAGTATTTT. Translating it yields CASSLVGTSSTDTQYF.

J is TRBJ1-2 and V is TRBV7-8, with 7 nucleotides matching TRBD1. The CDR3 runs to 12 residues. Germline assignment: CDR1 SGHVS and CDR2 FQNEAQ. With 6 bases clipped from V and 10 bases from J, the junction kept 8 bases outside the gene matches. The CDR3 sequence is CASSTGTEHYTF. The DNA of the CDR3 is TGTGCCAGCAGTACTGGGACAGAACACTACACCTTC.

V is TRBV7-9 and J is TRBJ1-1; D possibly corresponds to TRBD1 (5 bases). From germline, CDR1 is SEHNR and CDR2 FQNEAQ (reference sequence). This CDR3 comprises 14 residues. The germline V and J ends were trimmed by 1 base and 3 bases, with 9 bases remaining between them. The CDR3 nucleotides are TGTGCCAGCAGCTTAGGCGGGGGTTACACTGAAGCTTTCTTT. This translates into CASSLGGGYTEAFF.

Concerning this clone itself: The same CDR3 is also encoded by other DNA sequences in this sample. The chain couples TRBV20-1 to TRBJ2-5; D call uncertain. Trimming took off 6 bases at V and 5 bases at J, with 10 bases between the two ends. Germline values: CDR1 DFQATT, CDR2 SNEGSKA (reference sequence). The CDR3 has 11 amino acids. The CDR3 coding sequence is TGCAGTGCCCCGTCCGGGGAGACCCAGTACTTC. Translating it yields CSAPSGETQYF.

The J gene is TRBJ1-2, the V gene TRBV9; no clear D. The CDR3 loop spans 13 amino acids. V gave up 3 bases and J gave up 3 bases, with 9 bases separating them. CDR1 is SGDLS and CDR2 is YYNGEE in the germline V gene. CDR3 DNA sequence: TGTGCCAGCAGCGCCGGCGGGGACTATGGCTACACCTTC. Its protein product is CASSAGGDYGYTF.

The chain employs TRBV25-1 and TRBJ2-5, with D hard to call. Germline V CDR1 and CDR2: MGHDK, SYGVNS. The length of the CDR3 is 12 residues. Trimming left V 4 bases short and J 5 bases short, with 8 bases between. CDR3 DNA sequence: TGTGCCAGCAGTGTCTTCGGGGAGACCCAGTACTTC. Residues: CASSVFGETQYF.

This clone appeared a single time. The J gene is TRBJ2-3, the V gene TRBV5-1, with TRBD2 identical over 9 bases. From germline, CDR1 is SGHRS and CDR2 YFSETQ. With 3 bases clipped from V and 6 bases from J, the junction kept 8 bases outside the gene matches. The CDR3 totals 15 residues. The DNA for the CDR3 is TGCGCCAGCAGCTATCGCGGGGGGGCGGTGGATACGCAGTATTTT. Amino acid sequence: CASSYRGGAVDTQYF.

The CDR3 region has the DNA TGTGCCAGCAGCTCGCCCGGGACAGGGGTAGTCACGCAGTATTTT. Translated, it gives CASSSPGTGVVTQYF. The chain joins TRBV5-8 to TRBJ2-3; TRBD1 aligns across 10 bases. V trimming: 3 bases; J trimming: 9 bases; junction bases outside the gene matches: 10. The germline V gene has CDR1 SGHTS and CDR2 YDEGEE. There are 15 residues in the CDR3.

This chain joins TRBV5-5 and TRBJ1-4; a possible D gene is TRBD1 (5 bases). The germline gives CDR1 SGHKS, CDR2 YYEKEE (reference sequence). The CDR3 is 16 residues long. Trimming stripped 0 bases from V and 7 bases from J, with 16 bases between. The CDR3 sequence: CASSLEDRPKGEKLFF. DNA of the CDR3: TGTGCCAGCAGCTTGGAAGACAGACCCAAAGGTGAAAAACTGTTTTTT.

V gene TRBV6-6 combines with J gene TRBJ2-1; 7 bases fit TRBD2. The CDR3 is 14 residues long. V lost 6 bases and J lost 5; bases outside the gene matches: 7. Germline V lookup: CDR1 MNHNY, CDR2 SVGAGI (reference sequence). The DNA for the CDR3 is TGTGCCAGCAGCCCACGGGACTACCACAATGAGCAGTTCTTC. As protein: CASSPRDYHNEQFF.

The chain links TRBV27 to TRBJ2-1, with 12 bases that match TRBD2. Germline V gives CDR1 MNHEY, CDR2 SMNVEV (reference sequence). The CDR3 length is 15 residues. J lost 7 bases, V lost 1 base, and 2 bases had no gene match. The CDR3 nucleotides read TGTGCCAGCAGTTTATATGGGACTAGCGGGAATGAGCAGTTCTTC. Its translation is CASSLYGTSGNEQFF.

The V and J genes are TRBV5-1 and TRBJ2-3; TRBD1 is a possible D gene (6 bases). The V gene lost 4 bases and the J gene lost 2 bases, with 11 bases spanning the gap. This CDR3 region has 14 residues. The germline V gene has CDR1 SGHRS and CDR2 YFSETQ. CDR3: CASSHGTPTDTQYF. The DNA for the CDR3 is TGCGCCAGCAGCCACGGGACACCCACAGATACGCAGTATTTT.

This clone was seen a single time. The J gene is TRBJ2-7, the V gene TRBV11-2; TRBD2 matches at 9 bases. V gave up 5 bases and J gave up 7 bases; unmatched junction bases: 15. The CDR3 consists of 16 residues. The germline V gene has CDR1 SGHAT and CDR2 FQNNGV. The CDR3 loop reads CASSATTGLAVLEQYF. The CDR3 DNA reads TGTGCCAGCAGCGCAACTACGGGACTAGCAGTTCTGGAGCAGTACTTC.

The rearrangement uses TRBV6-5 and TRBJ1-5; no reliable D call. This CDR3 is 14 amino acids long. The germline V gene has CDR1 MNHEY and CDR2 SVGAGI. V shed 4 bases and J shed 0 bases, with 7 bases lying between them. CDR3 sequence (DNA): TGTGCCAGCAGTTCACGCGATAGCAATCAGCCCCAGCATTTT. Protein sequence: CASSSRDSNQPQHF.

The CDR3 DNA sequence: TGTGCCAGCAGCTTGGTAGCGGGGGGGACAGATACGCAGTATTTT. Protein sequence: CASSLVAGGTDTQYF. V is TRBV5-4 and J is TRBJ2-3, with TRBD2 matching over 11 bases. CDR3 length: 15 amino acids. Unmatched junction bases numbered 0, after V lost 0 bases and J lost 3 bases. Germline V gene data show CDR1 as SGHNT and CDR2 as YYREEE (reference sequence).

This rearrangement joins TRBV7-9 to TRBJ1-1, with unresolved D. The CDR3 length is 13 residues. The germline V and J ends were trimmed by 0 bases and 4 bases, with 6 bases remaining between them. In germline, CDR1 is SEHNR, CDR2 FQNEAQ (reference sequence). CDR3 loop: CASSLAPGTEAFF. CDR3 in DNA: TGTGCCAGCAGCTTAGCGCCGGGCACTGAAGCTTTCTTT.

This clone has only one observation. This chain connects TRBV1 to TRBJ2-2; the table calls TRBD2, which could not be checked here. TRBV1 is termed a pseudogene. The CDR3 is made up of 13 amino acids. For the CDR3, the DNA is TGCACCAGCAGCCAAGATAGAGCCGGGGAGCTGTTTTTT. Its translation: CTSSQDRAGELFF.

V and J are TRBV7-9 and TRBJ1-2; a possible D gene is TRBD1 (6 bases). Germline V CDR1 and CDR2: SEHNR, FQNEAQ (reference sequence). This CDR3 contains 14 residues. V lost 5 bases and J 2 bases, leaving 12 bases between the germline ends. The CDR3 DNA reads TGTGCCAGCAGCCGCCAGGGGATCAACTATGGCTACACCTTC. Its protein product is CASSRQGINYGYTF.

J is TRBJ2-3 and V is TRBV12-5, with TRBD1 matching 12 bases. Per germline, CDR1 LGHNT and CDR2 FRNRAP. The CDR3 spans 16 residues. V shed 1 base and J 5 bases; nucleotides not matched to a gene: 4. The DNA for the CDR3 is TGTGCTAGTGGTTTGGGGGACAGGGGGCGCGGAGATACGCAGTATTTT. Translated, it gives CASGLGDRGRGDTQYF.

The chain joins TRBV15 to TRBJ2-5; D remains ambiguous. Trimming shortened V by 1 base and J by 3 bases, and 9 bases separated the two germline ends. CDR3 size: 14 residues. Per the germline V gene, CDR1 is LNHNV and CDR2 is YYDKDF (reference sequence). CDR3: CATSRVVAKETQYF. Here the CDR3 DNA reads TGTGCCACCAGCAGAGTGGTAGCTAAAGAGACCCAGTACTTC.

The chain combines TRBV7-9 with TRBJ2-2; 9 nucleotides agree with TRBD1. In germline, CDR1 is SEHNR, CDR2 FQNEAQ (reference sequence). The CDR3 covers 16 residues. J lost 3 bases, V lost 11 bases, and 13 bases had no gene match. The CDR3 region has the DNA TGTGCCGGGGCCCTCCGGGGACAGGGTCACACCGGGGAGCTGTTTTTT. Protein sequence: CAGALRGQGHTGELFF.

The V gene is TRBV11-2, the J gene TRBJ1-5, with D uncertain. CDR3 size: 14 residues. Germline V gives CDR1 SGHAT, CDR2 FQNNGV. V was shortened by 1 base and J by 1 base, with 5 bases between the two germline ends. CDR3: CASSLVGSNQPQHF. Written as DNA, the CDR3 is TGTGCCAGCAGCTTAGTCGGGAGCAATCAGCCCCAGCATTTT. Looking up the rest from reference TRBV11-2 and TRBJ1-5 gives the full variable domain: EAGVAQSPRYKIIEKRQSVAFWCNPISGHATLYWYQQILGQGPKLLIQFQNNGVVDDSQLPKDRFSAERLKGVDSTLKIQPAKLEDSAVYLCASSLVGSNQPQHFGDGTRLSIL.